This T cell receptor (beta chain) was observed in a study of blood T cell repertoires in COVID-19. Clones were sequenced by immunoSEQ multiplex PCR, and TCRdb holds only the in-frame ones, with some missing. This sample has 90,000 to 100,000 clones, with about 83% found just once. The CDR3 spans 14 residues. Germline V gene lookup returns CDR1 LGHDT and CDR2 YNNKEL (reference sequence). Trimming cost V 3 bases and J 5 bases, with 12 bases left between them. The V call is TRBV3-1 (or the pseudogene TRBV3-2), the J call TRBJ2-3, with D unresolved. The sequence was obtained from a man in his sixties or seventies with active or convalescent COVID-19. Input material: peripheral blood. The CDR3 nucleotides read TGTGCCAGCAGCCAGCTTTACAGTCAAGATACGCAGTATTTT. It codes for CASSQLYSQDTQYF.